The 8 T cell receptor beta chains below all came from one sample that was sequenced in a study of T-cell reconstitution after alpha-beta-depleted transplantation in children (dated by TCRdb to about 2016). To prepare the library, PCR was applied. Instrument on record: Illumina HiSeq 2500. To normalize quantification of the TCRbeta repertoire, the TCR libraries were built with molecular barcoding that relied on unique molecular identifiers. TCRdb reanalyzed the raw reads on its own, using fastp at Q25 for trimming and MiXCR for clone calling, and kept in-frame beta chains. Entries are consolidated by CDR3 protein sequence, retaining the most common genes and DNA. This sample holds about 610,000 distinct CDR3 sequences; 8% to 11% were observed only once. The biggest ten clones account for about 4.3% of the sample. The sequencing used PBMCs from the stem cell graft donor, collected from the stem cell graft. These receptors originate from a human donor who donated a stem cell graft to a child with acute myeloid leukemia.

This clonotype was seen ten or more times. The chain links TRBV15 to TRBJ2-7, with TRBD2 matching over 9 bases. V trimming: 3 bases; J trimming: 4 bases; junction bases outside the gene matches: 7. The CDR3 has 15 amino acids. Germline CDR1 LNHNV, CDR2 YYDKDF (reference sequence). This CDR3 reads CATSSAVSGGYEQYF. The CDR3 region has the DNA TGTGCCACCAGCAGTGCGGTCAGCGGGGGGTACGAGCAGTACTTC.

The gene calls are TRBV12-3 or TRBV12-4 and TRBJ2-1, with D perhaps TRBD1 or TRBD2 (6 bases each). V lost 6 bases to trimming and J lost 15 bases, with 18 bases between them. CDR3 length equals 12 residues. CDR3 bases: TGTGCCAGCAGCCTTCTTGAGGGGGGACGGTTCTTC. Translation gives CASSLLEGGRFF.

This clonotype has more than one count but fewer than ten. CDR3 sequence: CASRPLGQQNGYTF. The CDR3 DNA sequence: TGTGCCAGCAGACCCCTGGGACAACAAAACGGCTACACCTTC. V usage is TRBV12-3 or TRBV12-4 and J usage is TRBJ1-2; perhaps TRBD1 as D (6 bases). The ends were cut back, 6 bases at V and 8 bases at J, with 19 bases in the middle. This CDR3 comprises 14 residues.

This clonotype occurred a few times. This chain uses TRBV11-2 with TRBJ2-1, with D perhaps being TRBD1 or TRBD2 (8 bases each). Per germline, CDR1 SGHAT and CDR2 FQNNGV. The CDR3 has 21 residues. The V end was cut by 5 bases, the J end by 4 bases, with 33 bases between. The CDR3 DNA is TGTGCCAGCAGCGCCCCTCGCGGGGGGACAGGATTTCACAGAGTATACAATGAGCAGTTCTTC. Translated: CASSAPRGGTGFHRVYNEQFF.

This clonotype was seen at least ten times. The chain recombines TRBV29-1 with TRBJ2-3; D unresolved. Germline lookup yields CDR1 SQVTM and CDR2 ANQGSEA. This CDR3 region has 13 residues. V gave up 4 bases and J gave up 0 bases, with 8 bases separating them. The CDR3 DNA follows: TGCAGCGTTGTAACACGAAGCACAGATACGCAGTATTTT. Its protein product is CSVVTRSTDTQYF.

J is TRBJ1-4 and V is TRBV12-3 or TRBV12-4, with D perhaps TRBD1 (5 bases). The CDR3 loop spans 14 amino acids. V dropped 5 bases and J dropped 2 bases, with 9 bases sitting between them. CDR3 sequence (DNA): TGTGCCAGCAGTGCAGGGTTTACTAATGAAAAACTGTTTTTT. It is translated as CASSAGFTNEKLFF.

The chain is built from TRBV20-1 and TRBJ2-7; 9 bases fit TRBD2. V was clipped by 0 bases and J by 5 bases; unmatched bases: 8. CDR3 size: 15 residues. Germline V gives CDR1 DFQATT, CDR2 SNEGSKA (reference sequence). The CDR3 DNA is TGCAGTGCTAGAGATTACGGGGGCGGGGGGGACGAGCAGTACTTC. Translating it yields CSARDYGGGGDEQYF.

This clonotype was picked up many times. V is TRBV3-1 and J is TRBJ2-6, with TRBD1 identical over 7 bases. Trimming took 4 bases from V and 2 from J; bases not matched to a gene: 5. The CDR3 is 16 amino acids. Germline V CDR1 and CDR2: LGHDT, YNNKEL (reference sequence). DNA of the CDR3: TGTGCCAGCAGCCGGCTACAGGGGACTGGGGCCAACGTCCTGACTTTC. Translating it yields CASSRLQGTGANVLTF.